The 18 T cell receptor beta chains below were found in one sample sequenced in a study of blood T cell repertoires in COVID-19 (dated by TCRdb to about 2020). Library preparation used the immunoSEQ multiplex PCR assay. TCRdb holds this immuneACCESS table with in-frame rearrangements only. Some clones are missing; in checked studies, unresolved V genes explain under half, and the rest has no known cause. The sample table records 65,000 to 90,000 clones; 82% of these occur just once. The ten largest clones represent around 4.3% of the sample. The specimen was peripheral blood. The receptors come from a woman aged 55-69 years with acute or convalescent COVID-19.

This rearrangement joins TRBV6-4 to TRBJ2-2, with D perhaps matching TRBD1 (6 bases). CDR1 and CDR2 (germline): MRHNA, SNTAGT. V gave up 3 bases and J gave up 0 bases, with 14 bases separating them. The CDR3 loop spans 17 amino acids. Written as DNA, the CDR3 is TGTGCCAGCAGTGATCCACAGGGACCCCCGAACACCGGGGAGCTGTTTTTT. This gives the protein CASSDPQGPPNTGELFF.

This chain connects TRBV5-1 to TRBJ1-3; D might be TRBD1 (6 bases). Between the trimmed V and J ends, which lost 4 bases and 0 bases, there was a span of 8 bases. The CDR3 totals 14 residues. Germline V gene sequence: CDR1 SGHRS, CDR2 YFSETQ. For the CDR3, the DNA is TGCGCCAGCAGCCGGACAGTCTCTGGAAACACCATATATTTT. This translates into CASSRTVSGNTIYF.

The gene calls are TRBV10-3 and TRBJ2-1; D unclear. Trimming pared 3 bases from V and 8 bases from J, leaving 5 bases between. Germline assignment: CDR1 ENHRY and CDR2 SYGVKD. The CDR3 covers 11 residues. The DNA of the CDR3 is TGTGCCATCAGTGAACAATATGAGCAGTTCTTC. Its translation is CAISEQYEQFF.

This clone was found once. The gene calls are TRBV7-3 and TRBJ2-1; 12 nucleotides match TRBD2. The CDR3 has 15 amino acids. J was trimmed by 8 bases and V by 5 bases; bases with no gene match: 7. Germline CDR1 is SGHTA and CDR2 is FQGTGA. CDR3 DNA sequence: TGTGCCAGCAGCGAGACTAGCGGGAGTGTCGATGAGCAGTTCTTC. Translating it yields CASSETSGSVDEQFF.

The gene calls are TRBV5-4 and TRBJ1-2, with 8 bases fitting TRBD1. The trim removed 2 bases at V and 4 bases at J, leaving 16 bases unmatched. The CDR3 is made up of 18 amino acids. The V gene's germline CDR1 is SGHNT and CDR2 YYREEE (reference sequence). CDR3 amino acids: CASSLGDRGPEYSYGYTF. The DNA for the CDR3 is TGTGCCAGCAGCTTAGGCGACAGGGGACCCGAATACTCCTATGGCTACACCTTC.

V is TRBV9 and J is TRBJ2-7, with 13 nucleotides matching TRBD2. The CDR3 length is 15 residues. V shed 4 bases, J shed 7 bases, and the junction held 8 bases outside the gene matches. Germline-derived CDR1 and CDR2 are SGDLS and YYNGEE. CDR3 amino acids: CASSTGLAGDGEQYF. The CDR3 DNA reads as TGTGCCAGCAGCACAGGACTAGCGGGGGATGGGGAGCAGTACTTC.

The chain employs TRBV27 and TRBJ2-2; 12 bases are shared with TRBD2. V gave up 7 bases and J gave up 4 bases; unmatched junction bases: 1. This CDR3 has 14 residues. Germline V CDR1 and CDR2: MNHEY, SMNVEV (reference sequence). The CDR3 DNA reads as TGTGCCAGCATGGGACTAGCGGGCACCGGGGAGCTGTTTTTT. Encoded protein: CASMGLAGTGELFF.

The rearrangement links TRBV7-2 to TRBJ2-3, with D tentatively TRBD2 (6 bases). From germline, CDR1 is SGHTA and CDR2 FQGNSA. The CDR3 is 18 amino acids. V was clipped by 5 bases and J by 0 bases, with 21 bases between them. CDR3 nucleotides: TGTGCCAGCAGCGGCCCGGGGCGGGGCTTAACTAGCACAGATACGCAGTATTTT. Amino acids: CASSGPGRGLTSTDTQYF. Full variable domain (missing parts from reference TRBV7-2 and TRBJ2-3): GAGVSQSPSNKVTEKGKDVELRCDPISGHTALYWYRQSLGQGLEFLIYFQGNSAPDKSGLPSDRFSAERTGGSVSTLTIQRTQQEDSAVYLCASSGPGRGLTSTDTQYFGPGTRLTVL.

Only a few counts were recorded for this clone. J is TRBJ1-1 and V is TRBV5-1, with 8 bases identical to TRBD1. V gave up 4 bases and J gave up 0 bases; unmatched junction bases: 5. CDR3 length: 15 amino acids. Germline CDR1 is SGHRS and CDR2 is YFSETQ. The CDR3 sequence: CASSPDRGLNTEAFF. DNA for the CDR3: TGCGCCAGCAGCCCTGACAGGGGATTGAACACTGAAGCTTTCTTT.

This clone was observed a single time. The rearrangement links TRBV18 to TRBJ1-4; D gene uncertain. The CDR3 length is 17 residues. CDR1 and CDR2 from the germline V gene are KGHSH and LQKENI. V was cut by 3 bases and J by 0 bases, with 14 bases left in between. The CDR3: CASSPRQAGATNEKLFF. The CDR3 nucleotides read TGTGCCAGCTCACCGCGGCAGGCCGGGGCAACTAATGAAAAACTGTTTTTT.

This chain joins TRBV19 and TRBJ1-2; D is uncertain. Germline CDR1 and CDR2: LNHDA and SQIVND (reference sequence). Trimming took off 6 bases at V and 0 bases at J, with 14 bases between the two ends. The CDR3 has 15 amino acids. For the CDR3, the DNA is TGTGCCAGTAGGCATGAGGGTCCAACTAACTATGGCTACACCTTC. It yields the protein CASRHEGPTNYGYTF.

V gene TRBV27 combines with J gene TRBJ1-6; TRBD1 might be the D (6 bases). V was pared by 4 bases and J by 8 bases, with 21 bases between. CDR3 length equals 17 residues. Per germline, CDR1 MNHEY and CDR2 SMNVEV (reference sequence). CDR3: CASSSPVGARGYSPLHF. The CDR3 DNA reads as TGTGCCAGCAGTTCCCCAGTCGGGGCCAGGGGTTATTCACCCCTCCACTTT.

The chain uses TRBV5-4 and TRBJ1-2; 7 nucleotides match TRBD1. The CDR3 spans 14 residues. Trimming cost V 1 base and J 6 bases; bases outside gene matches: 6. CDR1 is SGHNT, CDR2 YYREEE, per germline (reference sequence). The CDR3 here is CASSLREGGNGYTF. The CDR3 DNA follows: TGTGCCAGCAGCTTGCGGGAAGGGGGCAATGGCTACACCTTC.

V is TRBV19 and J is TRBJ1-6, with 8 bases lining up with TRBD1. This CDR3 comprises 13 residues. Per germline, CDR1 LNHDA and CDR2 SQIVND (reference sequence). J lost 9 bases, V lost 8 bases, and 6 bases had no gene match. The CDR3 nucleotides are TGTGCCAGTCGGACAGGGTTGATTTCACCCCTCCACTTT. This sequence encodes CASRTGLISPLHF. The complete variable domain, with remaining parts taken from reference TRBV19 and TRBJ1-6, reads DGGITQSPKYLFRKEGQNVTLSCEQNLNHDAMYWYRQDPGQGLRLIYYSQIVNDFQKGDIAEGYSVSREKKESFPLTVTSAQKNPTAFYLCASRTGLISPLHFGNGTRLTVT.

The table lists this clone with a count of one. The DNA of the CDR3 is TGTGCCACCTCGGGAGGAAGGGATCAGCCCCAGCATTTT. This encodes CATSGGRDQPQHF. This chain links TRBV6-6 with TRBJ1-5; D is unresolved. V lost 10 bases to trimming and J lost 5 bases, with 15 bases between them. CDR1 and CDR2 (germline): MNHNY, SVGAGI (reference sequence). The CDR3 extends over 13 amino acids.

This clone was seen once. This chain's CDR3 is CASSGRTGGNTIYF. CDR3 bases: TGTGCCAGCAGCGGCAGGACAGGGGGAAACACCATATATTTT. This chain connects TRBV9 to TRBJ1-3, with 8 bases lining up with TRBD1. The CDR3 contains 14 residues. Germline trimming cut 3 bases from V and 4 bases from J; bases unmatched to any gene: 3. CDR1 is SGDLS and CDR2 is YYNGEE in the germline V gene.

This clone was recorded once. The rearrangement links TRBV28 to TRBJ1-4, with 9 bases that match TRBD1. V trimming: 5 bases; J trimming: 0 bases; junction bases outside the gene matches: 19. Germline CDR1 is MDHEN and CDR2 is SYDVKM. The CDR3 extends over 21 amino acids. CDR3 in amino acids: CASSPPQGQGWEWATNEKLFF. The CDR3 region has the DNA TGTGCCAGCAGTCCCCCCCAGGGACAGGGTTGGGAATGGGCAACTAATGAAAAACTGTTTTTT.

The genes are TRBV11-3 and TRBJ2-1; D perhaps matches TRBD1 (5 bases). Per germline, CDR1 SGHNT and CDR2 YENEEA. The V end lost 8 bases, the J end lost 3 bases, and 20 bases lay between the germline ends. The CDR3 has 16 residues. The CDR3 is CASALSRARNYNEQFF. The CDR3 nucleotides are TGTGCCAGCGCCCTCTCCAGGGCAAGGAACTACAATGAGCAGTTCTTC.